This TCR beta chain was found in a study of blood T cell repertoires in COVID-19. Across the study: Collection of acute and convalescent COVID-19 samples took place in the United States, Italy and Spain.

Sequenced by immunoSEQ multiplex PCR; TCRdb stores in-frame clones only, minus some. The sample yields about 69,000 clones, under 85% seen once. The germline gives CDR1 ENHRY, CDR2 SYGVKD. Trimming cost V 3 bases and J 4 bases; bases outside gene matches: 6. This CDR3 contains 16 residues. This TCR derives from a man aged 50 to 59 with COVID-19, enrolled during active disease. The chain is built from TRBV10-3 and TRBJ1-2, with TRBD1 matching over 12 bases. The material sequenced was peripheral blood. CDR3 in amino acids: CAISDSWDRGLYGYTF. CDR3 coding DNA: TGTGCCATCAGTGACTCCTGGGACAGGGGGCTCTATGGCTACACCTTC.